Shown below are 21 T cell receptor beta chains from a single sample sequenced in a study of blood T cell repertoires in COVID-19. The data were produced by immunoSEQ multiplex PCR, yet TCRdb's version contains in-frame clones alone and is incomplete. The data show 250,000 to 300,000 clones, 90% seen once. Specimen: PBMCs or T cells enriched from blood (not recorded which). The source of these receptors is a woman in her 30s who had recovered from COVID-19.

This sequence joins TRBV9 and TRBJ2-2; 7 nucleotides match TRBD2. The CDR3 consists of 15 residues. Trimming removed 4 bases from V and 3 bases from J; junction bases left unmatched: 6. Germline CDR1 SGDLS, CDR2 YYNGEE. CDR3 DNA: TGTGCCAGCAGCTCCGGGACTACTTACACCGGGGAGCTGTTTTTT. Translated, it gives CASSSGTTYTGELFF.

The chain links TRBV6-5 to TRBJ1-2; 12 positions match TRBD1. Per germline, CDR1 MNHEY and CDR2 SVGAGI. The CDR3 consists of 14 residues. V shed 6 bases and J 7 bases; nucleotides not matched to a gene: 6. The CDR3 DNA sequence: TGTGCCAGCAGACCTCCGGGACAGGGGGCTGGCTACACCTTC. Residues: CASRPPGQGAGYTF.

The chain combines TRBV19 with TRBJ2-7; 9 bases are shared with TRBD2. The germline V gene encodes CDR1 LNHDA and CDR2 SQIVND (reference sequence). V trimming: 10 bases; J trimming: 2 bases; junction bases outside the gene matches: 12. The CDR3 is 15 amino acids. The CDR3: CATRPASGTTYEQYF. The CDR3 region has the DNA TGTGCCACCCGCCCCGCTAGCGGGACTACCTACGAGCAGTACTTC. Complete variable domain (other parts from reference TRBV19 and TRBJ2-7): DGGITQSPKYLFRKEGQNVTLSCEQNLNHDAMYWYRQDPGQGLRLIYYSQIVNDFQKGDIAEGYSVSREKKESFPLTVTSAQKNPTAFYLCATRPASGTTYEQYFGPGTRLTVT.

This sequence joins TRBV9 and TRBJ2-2; 7 positions agree with TRBD1. CDR1 is SGDLS, CDR2 YYNGEE, per germline. Trimming took 0 bases from V and 0 from J; bases not matched to a gene: 2. There are 16 residues in the CDR3. This chain's CDR3 is CASSVAGQANTGELFF. In nucleotides, the CDR3 is TGTGCCAGCAGCGTAGCCGGACAGGCGAACACCGGGGAGCTGTTTTTT.

The rearrangement links TRBV5-1 to TRBJ2-5; 9 nucleotides agree with TRBD1. Germline V gene data show CDR1 as SGHRS and CDR2 as YFSETQ. The CDR3 is made up of 15 amino acids. The junction had 14 bases not matched to a gene; V was cut back by 5 bases and J by 9 bases. CDR3 region: CASRAGTGKLYAQYF. In DNA form, the CDR3 reads TGCGCCAGCAGGGCCGGGACAGGGAAACTGTATGCCCAGTACTTC.

This chain links TRBV7-2 with TRBJ2-5; D remains ambiguous. The V and J ends lost 0 bases and 0 bases respectively, with 8 bases between them. The CDR3 is 15 amino acids. CDR1 and CDR2 from the germline V gene are SGHTA and FQGNSA. The CDR3 DNA sequence: TGTGCCAGCAGCTTAGCGCTGGCGGACCAAGAGACCCAGTACTTC. Protein sequence: CASSLALADQETQYF. Filled out from reference TRBV7-2 and TRBJ2-5, the complete variable domain reads GAGVSQSPSNKVTEKGKDVELRCDPISGHTALYWYRQSLGQGLEFLIYFQGNSAPDKSGLPSDRFSAERTGGSVSTLTIQRTQQEDSAVYLCASSLALADQETQYFGPGTRLLVL.

The rearrangement joins TRBV24-1 to TRBJ2-2, with a tentative D call TRBD1 (5 bases). V dropped 7 bases and J dropped 0 bases, with 17 bases sitting between them. Germline assignment: CDR1 KGHDR and CDR2 SFDVKD. The CDR3 totals 17 residues. CDR3 loop: CATSAQGTWANTGELFF. As DNA, the CDR3 is TGTGCCACCAGCGCCCAGGGTACGTGGGCGAACACCGGGGAGCTGTTTTTT.

The rearrangement joins TRBV5-4 to TRBJ2-2; TRBD2 might be the D (5 bases). The CDR3 extends over 17 amino acids. In germline, CDR1 is SGHNT, CDR2 YYREEE (reference sequence). V lost 2 bases to trimming and J lost 0 bases, with 14 bases between them. The CDR3 is CASSFSLAASNTGELFF. The CDR3 region has the DNA TGTGCCAGCAGCTTTTCTCTAGCCGCCTCGAACACCGGGGAGCTGTTTTTT.

The rearrangement joins TRBV7-3 to TRBJ1-1; D uncertain. Germline CDR1 and CDR2: SGHTA and FQGTGA. This CDR3 has 17 residues. V lost 5 bases, J lost 0 bases, and 19 bases lay in between. The CDR3 region is CASSPKGGRLMNTEAFF. As DNA, the CDR3 is TGTGCCAGCAGCCCAAAGGGCGGGAGGTTGATGAACACTGAAGCTTTCTTT. The full variable domain, completed using reference TRBV7-3 and TRBJ1-1, is GAGVSQTPSNKVTEKGKYVELRCDPISGHTALYWYRQSLGQGPEFLIYFQGTGAADDSGLPNDRFFAVRPEGSVSTLKIQRTERGDSAVYLCASSPKGGRLMNTEAFFGQGTRLTVV.

The V and J genes are TRBV28 and TRBJ2-3; possibly TRBD1 for D (5 bases). Trimming shortened V by 3 bases and J by 1 base, and 14 bases separated the two germline ends. The CDR3 loop spans 16 amino acids. The germline gives CDR1 MDHEN, CDR2 SYDVKM. CDR3 sequence: CASSLVQGRGTDTQYF. The CDR3 DNA reads TGTGCCAGCAGTTTGGTTCAGGGCCGGGGCACAGATACGCAGTATTTT.

The genes are TRBV7-2 and TRBJ1-5; D remains unclear. There are 13 residues in the CDR3. Between the trimmed V and J ends, which lost 3 bases and 4 bases, there was a span of 7 bases. The germline V gene encodes CDR1 SGHTA and CDR2 FQGNSA. The CDR3 here is CASSFERNQPQHF. The CDR3 coding sequence is TGTGCCAGCAGCTTTGAACGGAATCAGCCCCAGCATTTT.

The J gene is TRBJ1-6, the V gene TRBV6-5; TRBD1 agrees at 7 bases. V dropped 7 bases and J dropped 4; count of bases not matched to a gene: 4. Germline lookup yields CDR1 MNHEY and CDR2 SVGAGI. The CDR3 consists of 14 residues. CDR3 protein: CASNGGQYNSPLHF. The CDR3 DNA reads TGTGCCAGCAACGGGGGACAGTATAATTCACCCCTCCACTTT.

Only a few counts were recorded for this clone. The CDR3 is CASTTIPTTGGIGEKLFF. CDR3 bases: TGTGCCAGCACCACAATACCGACTACAGGGGGAATTGGTGAAAAACTGTTTTTT. The rearrangement links TRBV5-5 to TRBJ1-4; 8 positions match TRBD1. From germline, CDR1 is SGHKS and CDR2 YYEKEE (reference sequence). The CDR3 totals 18 residues. V shed 6 bases and J 7 bases; nucleotides not matched to a gene: 20.

This clone was found a few times. This chain connects TRBV14 to TRBJ2-7, with D possibly matching TRBD2 (6 bases). The CDR3 extends over 13 amino acids. The germline V gene has CDR1 SGHDN and CDR2 FVKESK. Trimming removed 6 bases at V and 1 base at J, with 10 bases between. The CDR3 is CASRTAGSYEQYF. The CDR3 nucleotides read TGTGCCAGCAGGACGGCGGGGTCCTACGAGCAGTACTTC.

Only a few counts were recorded for this clone. The chain couples TRBV6-1 to TRBJ2-2; D may be TRBD2 (6 bases). The CDR3 runs 13 residues. V lost 3 bases, J lost 7 bases, and 9 bases lay in between. CDR1 and CDR2 from the germline V gene are MNHNS and SASEGT. CDR3 sequence (DNA): TGTGCCAGCAGTGATCGGGGGATCGGGGAGCTGTTTTTT. As protein: CASSDRGIGELFF.

The rearrangement links TRBV28 to TRBJ2-1; unclear D gene. CDR1 is MDHEN, CDR2 SYDVKM, per germline. The CDR3 runs to 15 residues. Deletions cut 1 base from V and 9 bases from J, with 16 bases between. CDR3 residues: CASSLFVKLDGEQFF. The CDR3 nucleotides are TGTGCCAGCAGTTTATTCGTGAAGTTAGATGGTGAGCAGTTCTTC.

In DNA form, the CDR3 reads TGTGCCAGCAGTTCCCGGACTAGCGGGAGGCGAAAATACAATGAGCAGTTCTTC. Translating gives CASSSRTSGRRKYNEQFF. J is TRBJ2-1 and V is TRBV7-9; 14 bases are a match to TRBD2. Per germline, CDR1 SEHNR and CDR2 FQNEAQ (reference sequence). The CDR3 loop spans 18 amino acids. The J segment lost 4 bases and the V segment lost 6 bases, leaving 11 bases of the junction unmatched.

The rearrangement joins TRBV11-2 to TRBJ2-2; 7 positions agree with TRBD2. Germline V CDR1 and CDR2: SGHAT, FQNNGV. V shed 2 bases, J shed 5 bases, and the junction held 14 bases outside the gene matches. The CDR3 totals 18 residues. The CDR3 DNA is TGTGCCAGCAGCTTACTCTCTCTAGCGGCCTTAGGTACCGGGGAGCTGTTTTTT. Its translation: CASSLLSLAALGTGELFF.

This rearrangement joins TRBV11-1 to TRBJ2-7; 8 nucleotides agree with TRBD1. Germline CDR1 reads SGHAT; CDR2 reads FQDESV (reference sequence). After removal of 3 bases from V and 6 bases from J, the junction contained 10 bases not matched to a gene. The CDR3 covers 15 residues. CDR3 sequence: CASSLRITGGSEQYF. The DNA of the CDR3 is TGTGCCAGCAGCTTGCGAATTACAGGGGGAAGCGAGCAGTACTTC.

The CDR3 DNA reads as TGTGCCAGCAGCGTTGGCCCTTGGGGGGGGGACAATGAGCAGTTCTTC. Translation: CASSVGPWGGDNEQFF. The chain recombines TRBV9 with TRBJ2-1, with 7 bases fitting TRBD2. Per the germline V gene, CDR1 is SGDLS and CDR2 is YYNGEE. This CDR3 spans 16 amino acids. After removal of 2 bases from V and 5 bases from J, the junction contained 10 bases not matched to a gene.

The chain has TRBV28 and TRBJ1-6, with a weak D call TRBD1 (6 bases). Between the trimmed V and J ends, which lost 7 bases and 7 bases, there was a span of 17 bases. The germline V gene has CDR1 MDHEN and CDR2 SYDVKM. The CDR3 extends over 15 amino acids. The DNA for the CDR3 is TGTGCCAGCATTACTGGGGGGGCGCGGAATTCACCCCTCCACTTT. It translates to CASITGGARNSPLHF.